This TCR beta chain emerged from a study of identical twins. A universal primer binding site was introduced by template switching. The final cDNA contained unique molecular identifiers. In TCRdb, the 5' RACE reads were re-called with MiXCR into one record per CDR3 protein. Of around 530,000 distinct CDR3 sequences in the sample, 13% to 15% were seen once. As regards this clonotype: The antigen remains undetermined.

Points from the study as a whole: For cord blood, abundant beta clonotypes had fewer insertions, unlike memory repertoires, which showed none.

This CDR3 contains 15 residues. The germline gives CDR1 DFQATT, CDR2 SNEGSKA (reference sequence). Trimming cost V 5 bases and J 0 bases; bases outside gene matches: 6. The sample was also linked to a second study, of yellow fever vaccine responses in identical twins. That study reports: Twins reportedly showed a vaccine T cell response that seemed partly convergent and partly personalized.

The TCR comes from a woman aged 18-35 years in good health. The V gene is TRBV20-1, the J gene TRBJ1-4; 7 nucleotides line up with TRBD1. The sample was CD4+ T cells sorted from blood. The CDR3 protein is CSALPGGSTNEKLFF. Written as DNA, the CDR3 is TGCAGTGCTCTTCCAGGGGGGTCAACTAATGAAAAACTGTTTTTT.